The 13 T cell receptor beta chains given below trace back to one sample, sequenced in a study of blood T cell repertoires in COVID-19. Generated by immunoSEQ multiplex PCR, the TCRdb table keeps only in-frame clones and is missing some. The table shows 100,000 to 130,000 clones, with more than 70% occurring only once. The sample comprised peripheral blood. These receptors were collected from a man between 35 and 55 years old with active or convalescent COVID-19.

This chain connects TRBV19 to TRBJ2-1; D is unclear. The CDR3 totals 14 residues. The V end lost 2 bases, the J end lost 9 bases, and 14 bases lay between the germline ends. Germline CDR1 is LNHDA and CDR2 is SQIVND (reference sequence). The CDR3: CASSITRGVPEQFF. The DNA for the CDR3 is TGTGCCAGTAGTATAACCCGAGGAGTTCCTGAGCAGTTCTTC.

The chain recombines TRBV30 with TRBJ2-5, with 11 bases identical to TRBD1. V shed 5 bases and J 5 bases; nucleotides not matched to a gene: 4. The germline gives CDR1 GTSNPN, CDR2 SVGIG (reference sequence). This CDR3 is built from 13 residues. The CDR3 is CAWGTGGRETQYF. Written as DNA, the CDR3 is TGTGCCTGGGGGACAGGGGGTAGGGAGACCCAGTACTTC.

The chain combines TRBV5-4 with TRBJ2-2, with 9 bases lining up with TRBD2. The CDR3 is made up of 16 amino acids. The junction had 13 bases not matched to a gene; V was cut back by 7 bases and J by 6 bases. The germline V gene has CDR1 SGHNT and CDR2 YYREEE (reference sequence). CDR3 sequence reads: CASSTRASGKAGELFF. Written as DNA, the CDR3 is TGTGCCAGCTCTACACGGGCTAGCGGGAAAGCCGGGGAGCTGTTTTTT.

The J gene is TRBJ2-7, the V gene TRBV27; TRBD2 agrees at 10 bases. This CDR3 region has 15 residues. The V and J ends lost 2 bases and 2 bases, in that order; junction bases with no gene match: 3. Germline-derived CDR1 and CDR2 are MNHEY and SMNVEV (reference sequence). The CDR3 DNA is TGTGCCAGCAGTTTAGGGACTAGCGAGACCTACGAGCAGTACTTC. This codes for CASSLGTSETYEQYF.

The V gene is TRBV12-1, the J gene TRBJ1-6. TRBV12-1 is a listed pseudogene. This CDR3 has 11 residues. CDR3 residues: CASRLNSPLHF. CDR3 sequence (DNA): TGTGCCAGCAGACTTAATTCACCCCTCCACTTT.

The CDR3 sequence is CASSNRIGRNQPQHF. Written as DNA, the CDR3 is TGTGCCAGCAGCAATCGAATTGGCAGGAATCAGCCCCAGCATTTT. This chain links TRBV21-1 with TRBJ1-5; TRBD1 is the table's D call and was not checked against the DNA. TRBV21-1 is reported as a pseudogene. The CDR3 runs to 15 residues.

This chain joins TRBV2 and TRBJ2-5; D remains ambiguous. Germline assignment: CDR1 SNHLY and CDR2 FYNNEI. The V gene lost 6 bases and the J gene lost 5 bases, with 7 bases spanning the gap. This CDR3 contains 11 residues. CDR3 residues: CASSPRETQYF. The CDR3 region has the DNA TGTGCCAGCAGCCCGAGGGAGACCCAGTACTTC.

The rearrangement joins TRBV6-5 to TRBJ2-1, with 8 bases lining up with TRBD1. Trimming cost V 7 bases and J 8 bases; bases outside gene matches: 10. The CDR3 totals 14 residues. Per the germline V gene, CDR1 is MNHEY and CDR2 is SVGAGI. The CDR3 loop is CASNNRQGSYEQFF. In DNA form, the CDR3 reads TGTGCCAGCAACAACCGACAGGGGTCGTATGAGCAGTTCTTC.

There are a few counts of this clone. V is TRBV7-2 and J is TRBJ1-5; TRBD1 might be the D (6 bases). Germline assignment: CDR1 SGHTA and CDR2 FQGNSA. V was trimmed by 4 bases and J by 0 bases, leaving 13 bases between them. This CDR3 region has 16 residues. Written as DNA, the CDR3 is TGTGCCAGCAGCTCCCAGGGGCCCGGTAGCAATCAGCCCCAGCATTTT. Translating gives CASSSQGPGSNQPQHF.

The rearrangement joins TRBV11-2 to TRBJ1-2; perhaps TRBD1 as D (5 bases). The germline V and J ends were trimmed by 1 base and 7 bases, with 13 bases remaining between them. The CDR3 sequence is 14 residues long. Germline V lookup: CDR1 SGHAT, CDR2 FQNNGV. CDR3 nucleotide sequence: TGTGCCAGCAGCTTAGGCCTGTCGGGGGGTGGCTACACCTTC. This codes for CASSLGLSGGGYTF.

This clone appeared a single time. The rearrangement uses TRBV24-1 and TRBJ2-3; D gene unclear. V gave up 0 bases and J gave up 0 bases, with 6 bases separating them. This CDR3 is built from 15 residues. From germline, CDR1 is KGHDR and CDR2 SFDVKD. Written as DNA, the CDR3 is TGTGCCACCAGTGATTTGACCGGGAGCACAGATACGCAGTATTTT. It encodes CATSDLTGSTDTQYF.

V and J are TRBV19 and TRBJ1-1; a weak D match, TRBD1 (5 bases). The ends were cut back, 5 bases at V and 0 bases at J, with 13 bases in the middle. The CDR3 extends over 15 amino acids. Germline V gives CDR1 LNHDA, CDR2 SQIVND (reference sequence). The CDR3 sequence: CASSPTGLMNTEAFF. The CDR3 DNA sequence: TGTGCCAGTAGTCCGACGGGACTTATGAACACTGAAGCTTTCTTT.

The gene calls are TRBV12-3 or TRBV12-4 and TRBJ2-5; tentatively, D is TRBD1 (6 bases). CDR3 length: 13 residues. With 6 bases removed from V and 1 base from J, the gap between germline ends came to 9 bases. CDR3 nucleotides: TGTGCCAGCAGAGGACAGTTCCAAGAGACCCAGTACTTC. Translated, it gives CASRGQFQETQYF.